This paragraph reports one T cell receptor (beta chain). Its antigen specificity is not known. Base qualities are not provided; no much larger clone lies one nucleotide away. These data come from a study of PD-L1 blockade in urothelial cancer (dated by TCRdb to about 2017). Some background on the complete study: Every patient began therapy around 2014 and was given atezolizumab 1,200 mg intravenously every 3 weeks. An exploratory multi-omic analysis was conducted of the somatic, immune and clinical correlates of response to PD-L1 blockade with atezolizumab in urothelial cancer. An ECOG performance status of 0 or 1 was recorded for the patients, and 0 to 3 prior chemotherapy regimens had been received by the patients. Some ten patients reached durable clinical benefit, while some 21 patients did not. Over 28 patients had pretreatment blood TCR-seq, about 25 had at least one posttreatment blood collection, and about 25 had tumor TCR-seq. A median of about 150,000 T cells and 85,000 or so unique TCRs was obtained from blood samples, and a median clonality of approximately 0.08 was observed. Durable clinical benefit was defined as a progression-free survival longer than 6 months, and TCR features were additionally tested against progression-free survival and overall survival. Whole exome sequencing and RNA sequencing of pretreatment tumors were performed alongside TCR sequencing in the same patients. Blood samples were analyzed at 3 weeks after treatment start (second dose) and at 6 weeks after treatment start. About 85% of the roughly 30 patients were males with bladder-origin urothelial cancer, and about 65% of the roughly 30 reported a prior smoking history. Pretreatment tumor samples and matched peripheral blood, collected serially before and after atezolizumab treatment, underwent TCR sequencing.

Explained via the paper, the time point label denotes: peripheral blood 6 weeks after treatment start. The cohort included 25 to 30 patients with locally advanced or metastatic urothelial carcinoma who were treated at Memorial Sloan Kettering on a trial protocol. Peripheral blood mononuclear cells were collected from each patient pretreatment and during treatment, giving between 1 and 8 total time points per patient. The Qiagen DNeasy Blood extraction kit was used to purify genomic DNA from total PBMCs and tumor samples. PBMCs were collected pretreatment and during treatment and were isolated and stored as previously described. Broader findings and caveats from the paper: Because the sample size was small (n of about 31) and many of the analyses were exploratory, the results are meant to be hypothesis-generating. Among patients with durable benefit, tumor-associated TCR clones showed greater expansion in peripheral blood 3 weeks after treatment started (n ≈ 22, p = 0.022). A pretreatment peripheral blood TCR clonality below the median was linked to improved progression-free and overall survival.

Trimming costs V 6 bases and J 4 bases, and their ends lie 18 bases apart. According to the germline V gene, CDR1 reads MNHNS and CDR2 reads SASEGT. Counted from cysteine to phenylalanine, this CDR3 has 15 amino acids. Only the CDR3 DNA stays, 45 bases, in frame from base 1. To estimate absolute template abundance from read counts, synthetic TCR analog templates were spiked into each PCR. The immunoSEQ assay was used to amplify TCRbeta CDR3 regions from genomic DNA with bias-controlled V and J gene primers. Sequencing of rearranged TCRbeta segments was done at approximately 20X coverage. Per the authors' processing: Clustering was used to correct sequencing errors, and CDR3s were annotated against IMGT to assign V, D and J genes. Only productive TCRbeta rearrangements were used in downstream analyses, excluding out-of-frame or stop-codon sequences. Clonality was computed as one minus Shannon entropy normalized by the log of the number of unique productive sequences. Clones differing between time points or between blood and tumor were identified by Fisher's exact test with Benjamini-Hochberg correction at adjusted p below 0.01. What TCRdb holds here is the immuneACCESS table cut down to in-frame rearrangements. Part of the clones is not present; checked against another copy, under half of the missing clones reflect an unresolved V gene, and the others are unexplained. V and J calls and clone size are given by that table; D and trimming were obtained from the DNA. This sample has 50,000 or so clones in its table, and more than 75% of those were observed once. Around 9.3% of the sample belongs to the ten largest clones.

The receptor comes from a man in his 60s with urothelial cancer. The material sequenced was PBMCs, taken around atezolizumab (anti-PD-L1) treatment. This receptor chain uses TRBV6-1 and TRBJ1-2; a tentative D call is TRBD1 (6 bases match). CDR3 region: CASRPSEGQFYGYTF. The nucleotides read TGTGCCAGCAGACCGAGCGAAGGACAGTTCTATGGCTACACCTTC.